The following is a T cell receptor beta chain sequence with its context. This sample is part of a study of cytomegalovirus exposure and HLA in healthy donors. The PCR was carried out with 60 Vbeta primers and 13 Jbeta primers. The data were produced by immunoSEQ multiplex PCR, yet TCRdb's version contains in-frame clones alone and is incomplete. This table has 150,000 to 200,000 clones, 86% appearing once. V lost 2 bases, J lost 6 bases, and 8 bases lay in between. The length of the CDR3 is 11 residues. The germline V gene has CDR1 GTSNPN and CDR2 SVGIG (reference sequence). The chain links TRBV30 to TRBJ2-7; D possibly corresponds to TRBD2 (5 bases). Sequenced sample: PBMCs. This clonotype originated in a woman in her late teens or twenties in good health and CMV-seronegative. The CDR3 nucleotides are TGTGCCTGGAGTTGGCGGGCCGAGCAGTACTTC. Translated: CAWSWRAEQYF.